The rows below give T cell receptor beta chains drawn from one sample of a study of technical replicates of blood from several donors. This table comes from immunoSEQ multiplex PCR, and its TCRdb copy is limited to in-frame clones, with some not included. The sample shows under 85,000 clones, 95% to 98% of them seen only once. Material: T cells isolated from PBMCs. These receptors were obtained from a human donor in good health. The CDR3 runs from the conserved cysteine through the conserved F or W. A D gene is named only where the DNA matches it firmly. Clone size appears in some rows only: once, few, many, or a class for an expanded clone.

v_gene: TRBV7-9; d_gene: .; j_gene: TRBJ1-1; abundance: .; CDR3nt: TGTGCCAGCAGCTTAGAGGGCGGAGGGAACACTGAAGCTTTCTTT; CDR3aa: CASSLEGGGNTEAFF
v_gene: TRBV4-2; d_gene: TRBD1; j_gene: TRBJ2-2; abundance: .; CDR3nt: TGTGCCAGCAGCCAAGCCCATGACAGGGGAAGCACCGGGGAGCTGTTTTTT; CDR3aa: CASSQAHDRGSTGELFF
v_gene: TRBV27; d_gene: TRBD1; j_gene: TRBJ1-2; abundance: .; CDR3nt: TGTGCCAGCAGTCCCGAGAGGGGGCCCTGGGGCTACACCTTC; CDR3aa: CASSPERGPWGYTF
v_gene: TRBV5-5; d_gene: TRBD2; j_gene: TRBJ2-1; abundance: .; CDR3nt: TGTGCCAGCAGCCTAGGACTAGCGGGGGCAATAAGCTCCTACAATGAGCAGTTCTTC; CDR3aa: CASSLGLAGAISSYNEQFF
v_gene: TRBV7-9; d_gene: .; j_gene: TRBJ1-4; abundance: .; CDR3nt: TGTGCCAGCGCCCCCCATAGGAGGGGATTGGGTGAAAAACTGTTTTTT; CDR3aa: CASAPHRRGLGEKLFF
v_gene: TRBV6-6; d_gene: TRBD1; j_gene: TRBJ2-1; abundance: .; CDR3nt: TGTGCCAGCAGTTATTCAGGGGGCGGAAATGAGCAGTTCTTC; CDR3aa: CASSYSGGGNEQFF
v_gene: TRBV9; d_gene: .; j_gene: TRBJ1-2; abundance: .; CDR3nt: TGTGCCAGCAGCTTACAGGGTTTAGGTGGCTACACCTTC; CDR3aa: CASSLQGLGGYTF
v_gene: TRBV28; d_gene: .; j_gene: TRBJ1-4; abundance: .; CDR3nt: TGTGCCAGCACCACCGGACAGCACAATGAAAAACTGTTTTTT; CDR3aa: CASTTGQHNEKLFF
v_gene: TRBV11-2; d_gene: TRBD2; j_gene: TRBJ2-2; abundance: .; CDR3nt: TGTGCCAGCAGTCATACCGGGACTAGGGGCCGCACCGGGGAGCTGTTTTTT; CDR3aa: CASSHTGTRGRTGELFF
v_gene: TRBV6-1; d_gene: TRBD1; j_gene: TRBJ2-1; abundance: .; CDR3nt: TGTGCCAGTCATCCCCGGGACAGGGCCTACAATGAGCAGTTCTTC; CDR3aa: CASHPRDRAYNEQFF
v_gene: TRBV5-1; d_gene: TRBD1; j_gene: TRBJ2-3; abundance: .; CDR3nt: TGCGCCAGCAGCTTTGGACAGGGTGAGGATACGCAGTATTTT; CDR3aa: CASSFGQGEDTQYF
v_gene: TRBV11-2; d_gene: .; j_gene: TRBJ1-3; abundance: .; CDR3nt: TGTGCCAGCAGCCCGGTCACAGGGTTCGGAAACACCATATATTTT; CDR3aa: CASSPVTGFGNTIYF
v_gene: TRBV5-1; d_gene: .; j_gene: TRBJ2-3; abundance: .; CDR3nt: TGCGCCAGCAGCCCTGGACAGCAGAGGACAGATACGCAGTATTTT; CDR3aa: CASSPGQQRTDTQYF
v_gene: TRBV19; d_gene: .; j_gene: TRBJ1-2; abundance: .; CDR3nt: TGTGCCAGTAGTCTGTCAGCGACGTATGGCTACACCTTC; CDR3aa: CASSLSATYGYTF
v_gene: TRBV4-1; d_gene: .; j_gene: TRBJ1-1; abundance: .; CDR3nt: TGCGCCAGCAGCCTCTCAGGGACTGAAGCTTTCTTT; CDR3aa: CASSLSGTEAFF
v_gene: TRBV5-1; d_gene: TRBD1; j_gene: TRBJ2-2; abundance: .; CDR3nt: TGCGCCAGCAGCTGGACAGGGGGCGAGCTCTTTTTT; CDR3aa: CASSWTGGELFF
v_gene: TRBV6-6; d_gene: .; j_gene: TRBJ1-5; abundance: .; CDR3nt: TGTGCCAGCACCCAGTCCAATCAGCCCCAGCATTTT; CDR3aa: CASTQSNQPQHF
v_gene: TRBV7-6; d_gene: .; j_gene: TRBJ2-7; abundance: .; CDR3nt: TGTGCCAGCAGCCCCAGTTTTCAGTCCGAGCAGTACTTC; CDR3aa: CASSPSFQSEQYF
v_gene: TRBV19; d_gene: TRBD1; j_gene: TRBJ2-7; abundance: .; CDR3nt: TGTGCCAGTAAGATGGGACAGGGGAGTCGGGAGCAGTACTTC; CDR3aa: CASKMGQGSREQYF
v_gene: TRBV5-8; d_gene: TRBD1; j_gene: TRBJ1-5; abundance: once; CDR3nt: TGTGCCAGCAGCTTGGGGAGGGGGCTAATAAGCAATCAGCCCCAGCATTTT; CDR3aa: CASSLGRGLISNQPQHF
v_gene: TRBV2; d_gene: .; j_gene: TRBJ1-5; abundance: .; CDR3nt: TGTGCCAGCAGCCGGGAGTCTCAGCCCCAGCATTTT; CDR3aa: CASSRESQPQHF
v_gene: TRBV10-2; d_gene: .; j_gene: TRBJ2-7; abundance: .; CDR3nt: TGCGCCAGCAAGGCTTCGAGGTTGAGCTCCTACGAGCAGTACTTC; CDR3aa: CASKASRLSSYEQYF
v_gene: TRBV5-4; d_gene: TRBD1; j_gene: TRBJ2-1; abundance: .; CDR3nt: TGTGCCAGCAGCCAGGGGGTCTCCTACAATGAGCAGTTCTTC; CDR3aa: CASSQGVSYNEQFF
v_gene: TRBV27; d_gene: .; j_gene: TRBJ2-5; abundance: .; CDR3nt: TGTGCCAGCAGTTTGCAGGGAGGAGGAGAGACCCAGTACTTC; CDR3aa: CASSLQGGGETQYF
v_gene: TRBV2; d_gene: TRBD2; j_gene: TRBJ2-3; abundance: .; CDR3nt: TGTGCCAGCGGGGACCCGGGACTAGTAGTGAGAGATACGCAGTATTTT; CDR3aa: CASGDPGLVVRDTQYF
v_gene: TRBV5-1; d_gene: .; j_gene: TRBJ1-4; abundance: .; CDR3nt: TGCGCCAGCAGCCAATATAGACAGGCAACTAATGAAAAACTGTTTTTT; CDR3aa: CASSQYRQATNEKLFF
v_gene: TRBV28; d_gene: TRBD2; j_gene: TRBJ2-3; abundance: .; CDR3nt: TGTGCCAGCATCGCCGGGACTAGCTTTGGAACAGATACGCAGTATTTT; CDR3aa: CASIAGTSFGTDTQYF
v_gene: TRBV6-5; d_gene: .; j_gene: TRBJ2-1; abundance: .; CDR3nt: TGTGCCAGCAGTTACTCGCCGACAGACTCCTACAATGAGCAGTTCTTC; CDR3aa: CASSYSPTDSYNEQFF
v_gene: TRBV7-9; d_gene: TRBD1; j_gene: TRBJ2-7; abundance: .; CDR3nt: TGTGCCAGCAGCCATACGGGACAGGGAGAGCAGTACTTC; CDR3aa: CASSHTGQGEQYF
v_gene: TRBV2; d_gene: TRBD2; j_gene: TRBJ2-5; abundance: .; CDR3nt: TGTGCCAGCAAGCCGGGACTATTTCAAGAGACCCAGTACTTC; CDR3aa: CASKPGLFQETQYF
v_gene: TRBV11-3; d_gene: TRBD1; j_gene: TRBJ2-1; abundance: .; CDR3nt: TGTGCCAGCAGGGACAGGGGGCGAGGAAATGAGCAGTTCTTC; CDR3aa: CASRDRGRGNEQFF
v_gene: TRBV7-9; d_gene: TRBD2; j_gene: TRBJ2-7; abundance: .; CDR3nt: TGTGCCAGCAGCCTTACTAGCGGGGGAGGACCCACCTACGAGCAGTACTTC; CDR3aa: CASSLTSGGGPTYEQYF
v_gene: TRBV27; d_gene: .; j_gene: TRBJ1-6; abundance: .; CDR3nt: TGTGCCAGCAGTTTAGGCACGGAGAATAATTCACCCCTCCACTTT; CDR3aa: CASSLGTENNSPLHF
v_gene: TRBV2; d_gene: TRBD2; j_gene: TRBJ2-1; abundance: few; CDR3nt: TGTGCCAGCAGTCCTCCGGGGGGAAAGCAGTTCTTC; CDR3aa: CASSPPGGKQFF
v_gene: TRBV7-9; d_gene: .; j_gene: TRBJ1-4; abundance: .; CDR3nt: TGTGCCAGCAGCTTAAGCGGAGGAAAGGAGAAACTGTTTTTT; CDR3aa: CASSLSGGKEKLFF